The T cell receptor (beta chain) under discussion was sequenced for a study of beta chain features in type 1 diabetes. CDR3 length equals 14 residues. Germline CDR1 is LNHNV and CDR2 is YYDKDF (reference sequence). V lost 3 bases and J lost 5, with 13 bases in between. Expressed TCRB transcripts were sequenced because the entire RNA isolate underwent reverse transcription. Measured with immunoSEQ multiplex PCR; TCRdb has only the in-frame clones, and not every one. The sample lists over 500,000 clones, around 15% occurring once. The sample comprised naive CD4+ T cells from blood. The clonotype originates from a man aged 18 to 30 in good health. This rearrangement joins TRBV15 to TRBJ1-2, with TRBD1 as a possible D gene (5 bases). The CDR3 region has the DNA TGTGCCACCAGCAGGAACAGGCCGGGGTATGGCTACACCTTC. It translates to CATSRNRPGYGYTF.